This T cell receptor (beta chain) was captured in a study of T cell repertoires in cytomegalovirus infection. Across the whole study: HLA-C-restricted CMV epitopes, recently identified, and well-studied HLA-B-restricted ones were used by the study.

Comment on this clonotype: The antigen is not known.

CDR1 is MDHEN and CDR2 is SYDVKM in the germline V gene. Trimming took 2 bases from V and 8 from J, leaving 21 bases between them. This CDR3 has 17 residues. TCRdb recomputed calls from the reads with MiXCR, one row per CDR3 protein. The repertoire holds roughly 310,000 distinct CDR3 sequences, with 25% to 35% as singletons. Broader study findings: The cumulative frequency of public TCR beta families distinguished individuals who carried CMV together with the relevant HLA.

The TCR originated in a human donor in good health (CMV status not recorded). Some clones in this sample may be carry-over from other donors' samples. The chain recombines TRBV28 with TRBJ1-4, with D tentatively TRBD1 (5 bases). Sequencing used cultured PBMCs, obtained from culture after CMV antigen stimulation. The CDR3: CASSLRTSGVRLEKLFF. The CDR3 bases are TGTGCCAGCAGTTTACGCACATCGGGGGTGCGGTTGGAAAAACTGTTTTTT.